This entry concerns a single TCR beta chain. What it recognizes is unknown. The CDR3 has 16 residues. With 4 bases removed from V and 0 bases from J, the gap between germline ends came to 17 bases. Germline CDR1 is SGHKS and CDR2 is YYEKEE (reference sequence). TCRdb passed the multiplex PCR reads through MiXCR, listing each CDR3 protein once. The sample holds tens of thousands of distinct CDR3 sequences, under 80% seen once. The sample is drawn from a study of breast tumors, draining lymph nodes, adjacent tissues. Overall study results and limits: Compared with lymph nodes, tumors were less diverse; compared with nontumor tissue, more. Luminal-like breast cancer showed significantly higher tumor–nontumor repertoire similarity than basal-like. Data only fit, rather than demonstrated, lymph node origin of most tumor T cells.

Sequences were obtained from breast tumor tissue. The V gene is TRBV5-5, the J gene TRBJ2-7; D remains unclear. This receptor was taken from a female donor with breast cancer. Some clones in this sample may be carry-over from other donors' samples. In DNA, the CDR3 is TGTGCCAGCAGCGGGATTGCACCTCCGTGCTCCTACGAGCAGTACTTC. This translates into CASSGIAPPCSYEQYF.